This is a list of T cell receptor beta chains from one sample in a study of T cell changes during pregnancy in multiple sclerosis. Assay: immunoSEQ multiplex PCR; the TCRdb copy retains only in-frame clones and omits some. The sample has tens of thousands of clones, around 91% seen once. The sample was peripheral blood, taken in the third trimester of pregnancy. These receptors all come from a female donor in good health, enrolled as a control in a pregnancy study. Both conserved end residues are part of each CDR3. D genes are given only for firm matches. A row's size may be missing; if present it is once, few, many or a size class.

DNA	CDR3	V	J	D	size
TGTGCCAGTAGTATATCCCTCAGGGAGGACGCCTATAATTCACCCCTCCACTTT	CASSISLREDAYNSPLHF	TRBV19	TRBJ1-6	.	.
TGCGCCAGCAGCCTTAGCGGGGGGGCCCACATTCAGTACTTC	CASSLSGGAHIQYF	TRBV5-1	TRBJ2-4	TRBD2	once
TGTGCCAGCAGCCAAGACAGTCCCAGGGAGCTGTTTTTT	CASSQDSPRELFF	TRBV9	TRBJ2-2	.	.
TGTGCCTGGATGAGGCAGGGACTGACTGAAGCTTTCTTT	CAWMRQGLTEAFF	TRBV30	TRBJ1-1	.	.
TGTGCCAGCACAGGGGTGTCCTACGAGCAGTACTTC	CASTGVSYEQYF	TRBV6-6	TRBJ2-7	.	.
TGTGCCAGTAGTTTTCAGTGGGACAGGGTCGATAATCAGCCCCAGCATTTT	CASSFQWDRVDNQPQHF	TRBV19	TRBJ1-5	TRBD1	.
TGTGCCAGCAGCAGGATCAATTCACCCCTCCACTTT	CASSRINSPLHF	TRBV2	TRBJ1-6	.	.
TGTGCCAGCAGCCGACAGGGGAATGAGCAGTTCTTC	CASSRQGNEQFF	TRBV6-6	TRBJ2-1	TRBD1	.
TGTGCCAGCAGTTTATCCGCAGGGGAAGGCTCCTATAATTCACCCCTCCACTTT	CASSLSAGEGSYNSPLHF	TRBV28	TRBJ1-6	.	once
TGTGCCTGCGACCGGCAGGGACAAGGACAGCCCCAGCATTTT	CACDRQGQGQPQHF	TRBV6-6	TRBJ1-5	.	few
TGTGCCAGCAGCCTACCTGGGGCCAACGTCCTGACTTTC	CASSLPGANVLTF	TRBV11-1	TRBJ2-6	.	.
TGTGCCATCAGCGAGGGGACTAGCTGGGCAGATACGCAGTATTTT	CAISEGTSWADTQYF	TRBV10-3	TRBJ2-3	TRBD2	.
TGTGCCAGCAGCCCCGGGACAGGGACTAACGAGCAGTACTTC	CASSPGTGTNEQYF	TRBV7-6	TRBJ2-7	TRBD1	.
TGTGCCAGCAGCGCCCTGGGGGGGTTCTACGAGCAGTACTTC	CASSALGGFYEQYF	TRBV7-6	TRBJ2-7	TRBD2	.
TGTGCCAGCAGTTTTAGGGAGGGCTATGGCTACACCTTC	CASSFREGYGYTF	TRBV27	TRBJ1-2	.	.
TGTGCCAGCAGTTCGGTGAACAATCAGCCCCAGCATTTT	CASSSVNNQPQHF	TRBV2	TRBJ1-5	.	.
TGTGCTAGTGGTTTGGCTTCTAGCACAGATACGCAGTATTTT	CASGLASSTDTQYF	TRBV12-5	TRBJ2-3	.	.
TGTGCCAGCAGGTTAACAGGGGAAAGTGGCTACACCTTC	CASRLTGESGYTF	TRBV6-5	TRBJ1-2	TRBD1	.
TGTGCCAGCAGTTTGGGTTTGCAGGGGGCATACACTGAAGCTTTCTTT	CASSLGLQGAYTEAFF	TRBV28	TRBJ1-1	TRBD1	.
TGTGCCAGCAGTCCCAAACTAGCGGGGGGGGCAGAGACCCAGTACTTC	CASSPKLAGGAETQYF	TRBV27	TRBJ2-5	TRBD2	.
TGTGCCAGCAACCATGTTTCGGGGAACACTGAAGCTTTCTTT	CASNHVSGNTEAFF	TRBV27	TRBJ1-1	.	.
TGTGCCAGCAGCCATAACATCGGGACAGGGAATTCTGGAAACACCATATATTTT	CASSHNIGTGNSGNTIYF	TRBV4-2	TRBJ1-3	TRBD1	once
TGTGCCAGTAGGCCTGGGACAGGGGGCCGCAACACTGAAGCTTTCTTT	CASRPGTGGRNTEAFF	TRBV19	TRBJ1-1	TRBD1	once
TGTGCCAGCAGCCGAAGCCGGGACACCTACACAGATACGCAGTATTTT	CASSRSRDTYTDTQYF	TRBV4-2	TRBJ2-3	.	.
TGCGCCAGCAGCGAAACTAGCGGGGGGGCCAATGAGCAGTTCTTC	CASSETSGGANEQFF	TRBV5-1	TRBJ2-1	TRBD2	.
TGTGCCAGCAGTTACTCCGTGACATCCGGAAATCAGCCCCAGCATTTT	CASSYSVTSGNQPQHF	TRBV6-6	TRBJ1-5	.	.
TGTGCCAGCTCGCAGCTGGACAGGGGGAATTCACCCCTCCACTTT	CASSQLDRGNSPLHF	TRBV18	TRBJ1-6	TRBD1	.
TGTGCCAGCAGCTTAGCGGGGGGGAATCCGCGCGCAGATACGCAGTATTTT	CASSLAGGNPRADTQYF	TRBV7-2	TRBJ2-3	TRBD2	.
TGTGCCAGCGGTGGGCAGGGTGCCCTCCCTAACTATGGCTACACCTTC	CASGGQGALPNYGYTF	TRBV7-2	TRBJ1-2	.	.
TGCGCCAGCAGCCAAGATGGGAAACAGGCGGGGGAAGAAAAACTGTTTTTT	CASSQDGKQAGEEKLFF	TRBV4-1	TRBJ1-4	.	.
TGTGCCAGCAGAGAGCGGGGGGGGATATACGAGCAGTACTTC	CASRERGGIYEQYF	TRBV28	TRBJ2-7	TRBD2	.
TGTGCCACCAGCAGAGATGGGGGACAGTCCTACGAGCAGTACTTC	CATSRDGGQSYEQYF	TRBV15	TRBJ2-7	TRBD1	.
TGCGCCAGCAGCCAAGCGAATAGGGGGCGAAACACTGAAGCTTTCTTT	CASSQANRGRNTEAFF	TRBV4-1	TRBJ1-1	TRBD1	.
TGTGCCACCAGCAGAGATGACCAGGATTATCAGCCCCAGCATTTT	CATSRDDQDYQPQHF	TRBV15	TRBJ1-5	.	.
TGTGCCAGCAGCTTGGGGGCCTTGGGACAGGGGGCCAATGAGCAGTTCTTC	CASSLGALGQGANEQFF	TRBV7-3	TRBJ2-1	TRBD1	.
TGTGCCAGCAGTCCGCCCGGGACAGGCTCCTACGAGCAGTACTTC	CASSPPGTGSYEQYF	TRBV28	TRBJ2-7	TRBD1	.
TGTGCCAGCAGTTTAAAGAGCGGGGTGACTACCTACGAGCAGTACTTC	CASSLKSGVTTYEQYF	TRBV28	TRBJ2-7	TRBD2	.
TGTGCCAGCAGCTTACGCGGACTAAACACAGATACGCAGTATTTT	CASSLRGLNTDTQYF	TRBV7-3	TRBJ2-3	.	.
TGTGCCAGCTCAACAGCGGACAGGGGAAACATTCAGTACTTC	CASSTADRGNIQYF	TRBV18	TRBJ2-4	TRBD1	.
TGTGCCAGCAGCCCTAGCGGGGGGAACACCGGGGAGCTGTTTTTT	CASSPSGGNTGELFF	TRBV9	TRBJ2-2	TRBD2	.
TGTGCCAGCAGCTTAGGGGGGGATGGCTACACCTTC	CASSLGGDGYTF	TRBV11-2	TRBJ1-2	.	.
TGTGCCAGCAGCCCCCCCGGCGGGGGCCCCTACAATGAGCAGTTCTTC	CASSPPGGGPYNEQFF	TRBV7-9	TRBJ2-1	.	.
TGTGCCAGCAGCTCCGGGACTAGCACAGATACGCAGTATTTT	CASSSGTSTDTQYF	TRBV6-4	TRBJ2-3	.	many
TGTGCCAGCAGTCGGGGGGGGAATGAGCAGTTCTTC	CASSRGGNEQFF	TRBV25-1	TRBJ2-1	TRBD2	.
TGTGCCAGTAGCAAACAGGGGGCGGCAGGCACTGAAGCTTTCTTT	CASSKQGAAGTEAFF	TRBV19	TRBJ1-1	TRBD1	.
TGTGCCAGCAGCTTTCACAGGGCCCCGGGACCTAACTATGGCTACACCTTC	CASSFHRAPGPNYGYTF	TRBV11-2	TRBJ1-2	.	.
TGCAGCACCCTAGCGGATAATACCGGGGAGCTGTTTTTT	CSTLADNTGELFF	TRBV29-1	TRBJ2-2	TRBD2	.
TGTGCCAGCAGCATCCAACCGCGGGGGGGCTCCTACAATGAGCAGTTCTTC	CASSIQPRGGSYNEQFF	TRBV9	TRBJ2-1	TRBD2	.
TGTGCCAGCAGCGTTAGAGACAGCCCGAGGTATGAAAAACTGTTTTTT	CASSVRDSPRYEKLFF	TRBV9	TRBJ1-4	.	.
TGTGCCAGCAGCTTAAGTGGAGGCAACCAAGAGACCCAGTACTTC	CASSLSGGNQETQYF	TRBV7-9	TRBJ2-5	.	medium-sized
TGTGCCAGCAGCCCTCTTCCGGGGAGGTCTGGAAACACCATATATTTT	CASSPLPGRSGNTIYF	TRBV27	TRBJ1-3	.	.
TGTGCCGGACAGGGGGAGACCGGGGAGCTGTTTTTT	CAGQGETGELFF	TRBV19	TRBJ2-2	TRBD1	.
TGTGCCAGCAGCCGAAACTCTGGCTATGGCTACACCTTC	CASSRNSGYGYTF	TRBV27	TRBJ1-2	.	.